Listed here are 9 T cell receptor beta chains from one sample, sequenced in a study of cytomegalovirus exposure and HLA in healthy donors. Sequenced by immunoSEQ multiplex PCR; TCRdb stores in-frame clones only, minus some. The sample includes 200,000 to 250,000 clones, about 90% seen only once; the top ten take 2.5% to 3.5%. Specimen: PBMCs. Receptors were obtained from a woman aged 18 to 35 in good health and CMV-seronegative.

The chain uses TRBV7-2 and TRBJ2-7; D ambiguous. The CDR3 totals 12 residues. Trimming removed 5 bases at V and 3 bases at J, with 8 bases between. Looked up from germline, CDR1 is SGHTA and CDR2 is FQGNSA. CDR3 DNA: TGTGCCAGCAGCGCCGACTTCTACGAGCAGTACTTC. Translated: CASSADFYEQYF.

V is TRBV7-2 and J is TRBJ2-1, with a weak D call TRBD2 (6 bases). Trimming pared 4 bases from V and 2 bases from J, leaving 12 bases between. Germline CDR1 SGHTA, CDR2 FQGNSA. The CDR3 has 15 amino acids. The CDR3 here is CASSSLAPPYNEQFF. CDR3 bases: TGTGCCAGCAGCTCCCTAGCGCCTCCCTACAATGAGCAGTTCTTC.

V usage is TRBV19 and J usage is TRBJ1-4; D remains unclear. The CDR3 runs to 16 residues. V lost 5 bases and J lost 0, with 13 bases in between. Germline V gives CDR1 LNHDA, CDR2 SQIVND (reference sequence). The DNA for the CDR3 is TGTGCCAGTAGTTCTTACAAATTTGCAACTAATGAAAAACTGTTTTTT. Amino acid sequence: CASSSYKFATNEKLFF.

The chain combines TRBV7-9 with TRBJ1-2, with 7 bases fitting TRBD1. This CDR3 has 14 residues. Germline assignment: CDR1 SEHNR and CDR2 FQNEAQ (reference sequence). V dropped 4 bases and J dropped 6; count of bases not matched to a gene: 8. CDR3 sequence: CASSSQRDSDGYTF. Here the CDR3 DNA reads TGTGCCAGCAGCTCGCAACGGGACAGTGATGGCTACACCTTC.

The V and J genes are TRBV5-4 and TRBJ2-3; D gene ambiguous. The V end was cut by 3 bases, the J end by 5 bases, with 10 bases between. Germline V gene sequence: CDR1 SGHNT, CDR2 YYREEE (reference sequence). The CDR3 has 13 amino acids. In DNA, the CDR3 is TGTGCCAGCAGCTCCCCCGGCGGAGATACGCAGTATTTT. Encoded protein: CASSSPGGDTQYF.

The CDR3 loop is CSVKRTSGRSRETQYF. DNA of the CDR3: TGCAGCGTTAAACGGACTAGCGGGAGGTCGAGGGAGACCCAGTACTTC. V usage is TRBV29-1 and J usage is TRBJ2-5, with TRBD2 identical over 14 bases. V was clipped by 5 bases and J by 5 bases; unmatched bases: 10. The CDR3 contains 16 residues. In germline, CDR1 is SQVTM, CDR2 ANQGSEA.

This chain connects TRBV5-1 to TRBJ2-1; the match to TRBD1 covers 7 bases. Trimming at V came to 3 bases and at J to 5 bases, leaving 5 bases not matched to a gene. This CDR3 is 14 amino acids long. The V gene's germline CDR1 is SGHRS and CDR2 YFSETQ. The CDR3 protein is CASSSQGMHNEQFF. The CDR3 DNA sequence: TGCGCCAGCAGCTCACAGGGGATGCACAATGAGCAGTTCTTC.

This chain uses TRBV5-5 with TRBJ2-7; D is perhaps TRBD2 (5 bases). The germline V and J ends were trimmed by 3 bases and 0 bases, with 13 bases remaining between them. The CDR3 is made up of 15 amino acids. CDR1 and CDR2 (germline): SGHKS, YYEKEE (reference sequence). The CDR3 DNA reads TGTGCCAGCAGCTCGCGACTACAGTACTCCTACGAGCAGTACTTC. This encodes CASSSRLQYSYEQYF.

The chain carries TRBV5-5 and TRBJ1-5; TRBD1 agrees at 8 bases. The CDR3 extends over 14 amino acids. The germline V gene has CDR1 SGHKS and CDR2 YYEKEE (reference sequence). The V segment lost 4 bases and the J segment 5 bases; nucleotides outside the gene matches: 5. CDR3: CASSRQDRDQPQHF. The CDR3 DNA reads as TGTGCCAGCAGCCGACAGGACAGGGATCAGCCCCAGCATTTT.